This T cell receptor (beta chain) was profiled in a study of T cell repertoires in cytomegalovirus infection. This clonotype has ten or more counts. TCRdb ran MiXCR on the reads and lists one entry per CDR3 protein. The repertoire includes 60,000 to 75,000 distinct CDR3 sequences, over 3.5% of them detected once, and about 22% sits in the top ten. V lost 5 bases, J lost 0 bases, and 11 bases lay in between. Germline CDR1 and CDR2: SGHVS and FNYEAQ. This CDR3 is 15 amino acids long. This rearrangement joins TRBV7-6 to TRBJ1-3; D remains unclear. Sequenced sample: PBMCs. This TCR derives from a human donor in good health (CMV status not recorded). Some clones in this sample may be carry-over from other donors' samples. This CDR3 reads CASSPRLISGNTIYF. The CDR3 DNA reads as TGTGCCAGCAGCCCCAGACTTATCTCTGGAAACACCATATATTTT.